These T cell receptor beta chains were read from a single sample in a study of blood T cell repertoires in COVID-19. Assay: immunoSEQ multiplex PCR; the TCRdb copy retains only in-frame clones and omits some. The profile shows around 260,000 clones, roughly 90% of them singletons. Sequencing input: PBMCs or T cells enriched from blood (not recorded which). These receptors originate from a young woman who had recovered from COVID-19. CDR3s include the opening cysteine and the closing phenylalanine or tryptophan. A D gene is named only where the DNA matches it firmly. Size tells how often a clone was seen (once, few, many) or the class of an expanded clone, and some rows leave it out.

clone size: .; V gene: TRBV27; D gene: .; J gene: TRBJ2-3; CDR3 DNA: TGTGCCAGCAGTTTAGGTACAGGGAGGGGAGATACGCAGTATTTT; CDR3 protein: CASSLGTGRGDTQYF
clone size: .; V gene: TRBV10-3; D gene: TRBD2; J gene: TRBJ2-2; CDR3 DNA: TGTGCCATCAGTGAGTCACTAGCGGGAGACACCGGGGAGCTGTTTTTT; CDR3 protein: CAISESLAGDTGELFF
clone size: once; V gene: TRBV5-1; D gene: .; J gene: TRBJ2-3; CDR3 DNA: TGCGCCAGCAGCTTGGGGCAGATCACAGATACGCAGTATTTT; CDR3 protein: CASSLGQITDTQYF
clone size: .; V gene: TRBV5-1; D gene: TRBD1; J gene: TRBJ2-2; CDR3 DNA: TGCGCCAGCAGCCGCGGACAGGCGAACACCGGGGAGCTGTTTTTT; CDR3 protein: CASSRGQANTGELFF
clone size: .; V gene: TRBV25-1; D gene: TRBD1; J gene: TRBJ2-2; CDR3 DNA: TGTGCCAGCAGTGGGTGGGGACAGGGGGCGAACGGGGAGCTGTTTTTT; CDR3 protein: CASSGWGQGANGELFF
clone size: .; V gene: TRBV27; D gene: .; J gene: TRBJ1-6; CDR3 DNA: TGTGCCAGCAGTTTAAGTACTCGAAATTCACCCCTCCACTTT; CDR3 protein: CASSLSTRNSPLHF
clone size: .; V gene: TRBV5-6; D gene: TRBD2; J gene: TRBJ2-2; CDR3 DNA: TGTGCCAGCAGGCCCACTAGCGGGAGAGCCGGGGAGCTGTTTTTT; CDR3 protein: CASRPTSGRAGELFF
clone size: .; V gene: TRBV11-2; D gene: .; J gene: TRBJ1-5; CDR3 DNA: TGTGCCAGCAGCTTAGTAGGAGGGGTTAAGCAGCCCCAGCATTTT; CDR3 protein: CASSLVGGVKQPQHF
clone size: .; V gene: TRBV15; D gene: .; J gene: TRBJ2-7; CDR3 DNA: TGTGCCACCAGCAGTGGAGCAGGTTGGCGGGACGGCGAGCAGTACTTC; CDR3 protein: CATSSGAGWRDGEQYF
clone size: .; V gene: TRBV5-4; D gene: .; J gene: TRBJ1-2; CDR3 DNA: TGTGCCAGCAGCCTTAACTATGGCTACACCTTC; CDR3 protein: CASSLNYGYTF
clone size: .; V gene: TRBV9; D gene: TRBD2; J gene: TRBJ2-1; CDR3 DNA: TGTGCCAGCAGCCAGACTAGCGGGATGGTCAATGAGCAGTTCTTC; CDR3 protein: CASSQTSGMVNEQFF
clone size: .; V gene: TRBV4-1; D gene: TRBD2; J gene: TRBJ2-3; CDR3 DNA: TGCGCCAGCAGCCCCGGGGGGGCTGCAGATACGCAGTATTTT; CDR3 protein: CASSPGGAADTQYF
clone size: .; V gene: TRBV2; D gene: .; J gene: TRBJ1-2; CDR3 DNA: TGTGCCAGCAGTCGTACAGGGTTCGCTGGCTACACCTTC; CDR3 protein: CASSRTGFAGYTF
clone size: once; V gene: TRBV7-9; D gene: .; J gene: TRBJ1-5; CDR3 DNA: TGTGCCAGCAGCTTACTTAGTGGCAATCAGCCCCAGCATTTT; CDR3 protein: CASSLLSGNQPQHF
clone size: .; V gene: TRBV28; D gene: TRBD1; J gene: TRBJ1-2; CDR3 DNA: TGTGCCAGCAGCCAGGGACAGATCCCTGGCTACACCTTC; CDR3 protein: CASSQGQIPGYTF
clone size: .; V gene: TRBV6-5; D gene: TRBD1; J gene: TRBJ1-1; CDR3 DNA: TGTGCCAGCAGCCCGACAGGGGACACTGAAGCTTTCTTT; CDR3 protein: CASSPTGDTEAFF
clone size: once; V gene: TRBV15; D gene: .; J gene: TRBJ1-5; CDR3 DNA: TGTGCCACCAGCCGACTCCCGTCGGGGGATCAGCCCCAGCATTTT; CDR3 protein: CATSRLPSGDQPQHF
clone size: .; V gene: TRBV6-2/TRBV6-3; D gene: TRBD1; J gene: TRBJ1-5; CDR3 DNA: TGTGCCAGCAGTTCGACAGGGGGCACCCAGCCCCAGCATTTT; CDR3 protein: CASSSTGGTQPQHF
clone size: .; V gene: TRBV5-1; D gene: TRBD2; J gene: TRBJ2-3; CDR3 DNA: TGCGCCAGCAGCTGGGGACTAGCGGGACACACCGCGACGGGCACAGATACGCAGTATTTT; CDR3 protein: CASSWGLAGHTATGTDTQYF
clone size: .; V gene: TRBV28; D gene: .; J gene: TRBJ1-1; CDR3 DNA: TGTGCCAGCAGTTTACCGGGAAACACTGAAGCTTTCTTT; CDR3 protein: CASSLPGNTEAFF
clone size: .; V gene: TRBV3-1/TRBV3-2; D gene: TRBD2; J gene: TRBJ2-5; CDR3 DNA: TGTGCCAGCAGCCAAGAACGACTAGCGGGAGGAGAGACCCAGTACTTC; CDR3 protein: CASSQERLAGGETQYF
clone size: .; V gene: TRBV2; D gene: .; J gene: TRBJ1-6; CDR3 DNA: TGTGCCAGCAGGACCCGCCTCGTGGGCAGCTCCTATAATTCACCCCTCCACTTT; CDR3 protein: CASRTRLVGSSYNSPLHF
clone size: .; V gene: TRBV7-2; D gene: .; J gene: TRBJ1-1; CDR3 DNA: TGTGCCAGCAGCTTAAAAGGGGGCACTGAAGCTTTCTTT; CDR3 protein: CASSLKGGTEAFF
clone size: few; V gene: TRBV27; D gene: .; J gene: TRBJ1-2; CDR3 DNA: TGTGCCAGCAGTTTATCGTTGGGAGGAAATTATGGCTACACCTTC; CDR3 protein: CASSLSLGGNYGYTF
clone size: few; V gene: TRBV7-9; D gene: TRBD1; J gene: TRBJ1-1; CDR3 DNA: TGTGCCAGCCTCCGACAGGGACCGGGGACTGAAGCTTTCTTT; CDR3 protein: CASLRQGPGTEAFF
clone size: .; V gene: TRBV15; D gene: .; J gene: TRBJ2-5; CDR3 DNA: TGTGCCACCAGCAGAGGTGGGGCGGGACGAGAGACCCAGTACTTC; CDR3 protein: CATSRGGAGRETQYF
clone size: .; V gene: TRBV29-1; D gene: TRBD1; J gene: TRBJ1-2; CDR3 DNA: TGCAGCGCCGCAGGGGGCGACTATGGCTACACCTTC; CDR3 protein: CSAAGGDYGYTF
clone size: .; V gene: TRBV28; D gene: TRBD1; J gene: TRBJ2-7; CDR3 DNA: TGTGCCAGCAGCTCAACAGGGGGCTTCTCCTACGAGCAGTACTTC; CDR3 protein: CASSSTGGFSYEQYF
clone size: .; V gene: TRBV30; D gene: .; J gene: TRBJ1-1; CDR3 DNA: TGTGCCTGGAGCCTAACTATGAACACTGAAGCTTTCTTT; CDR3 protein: CAWSLTMNTEAFF
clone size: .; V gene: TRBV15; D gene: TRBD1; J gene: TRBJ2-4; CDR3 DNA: TGTGCCACCAGCACACCCGGGACAGGGGTGGACATTCAGTACTTC; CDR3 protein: CATSTPGTGVDIQYF
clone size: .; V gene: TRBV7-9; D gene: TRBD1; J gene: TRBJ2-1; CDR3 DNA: TGTGCCAGCAGCAACCGGGACAGGGCTCTGGTTGAGCAGTTCTTC; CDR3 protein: CASSNRDRALVEQFF
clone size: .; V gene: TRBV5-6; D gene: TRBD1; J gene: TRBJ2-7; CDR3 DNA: TGTGCCAGCAGCCCCAGACAGGGGGACTCCTACGAGCAGTACTTC; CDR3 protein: CASSPRQGDSYEQYF
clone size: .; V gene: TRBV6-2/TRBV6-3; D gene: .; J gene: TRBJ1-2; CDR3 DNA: TGTGCCAGCAGTTCAGGGTACTATGGCTACACCTTC; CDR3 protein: CASSSGYYGYTF
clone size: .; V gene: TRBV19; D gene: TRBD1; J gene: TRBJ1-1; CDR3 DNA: TGTGCCAGTAGCCCCCGACAGGGTAACACTGAAGCTTTCTTT; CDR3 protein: CASSPRQGNTEAFF
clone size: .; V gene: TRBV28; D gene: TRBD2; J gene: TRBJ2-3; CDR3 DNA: TGTGCCAGCAGCCGACTAGCGGGAGCTCCCACAGATACGCAGTATTTT; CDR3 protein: CASSRLAGAPTDTQYF
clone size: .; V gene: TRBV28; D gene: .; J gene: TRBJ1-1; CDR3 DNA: TGTGCCAGCAGTTTAGGCACGAGGACTGAAGCTTTCTTT; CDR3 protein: CASSLGTRTEAFF
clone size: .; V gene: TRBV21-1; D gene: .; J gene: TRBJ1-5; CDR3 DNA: TGTGCCAGCAGCAAAGATGACGGACAGGGAAATCAGCCCCAGCATTTT; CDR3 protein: CASSKDDGQGNQPQHF
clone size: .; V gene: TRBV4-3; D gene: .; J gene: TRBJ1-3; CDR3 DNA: TGCGCCAGCAGCCAAGAATTTAAGGGGCTTGCTGGAAACACCATATATTTT; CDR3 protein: CASSQEFKGLAGNTIYF
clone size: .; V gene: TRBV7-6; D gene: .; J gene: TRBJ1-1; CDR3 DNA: TGTGCCAGCAGCTTACGAGGACAACCTTTGAACACTGAAGCTTTCTTT; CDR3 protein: CASSLRGQPLNTEAFF
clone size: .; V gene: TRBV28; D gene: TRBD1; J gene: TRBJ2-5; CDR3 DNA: TGTGCCAGCATCGACAGGGTCCAAGAGACCCAGTACTTC; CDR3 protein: CASIDRVQETQYF
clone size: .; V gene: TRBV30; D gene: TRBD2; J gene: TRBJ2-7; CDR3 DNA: TGTGCCTGGAGTCTAGCGGGAGGTGACCCCTACGAGCAGTACTTC; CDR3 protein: CAWSLAGGDPYEQYF
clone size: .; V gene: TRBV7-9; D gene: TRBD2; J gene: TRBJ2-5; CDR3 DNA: TGTGCCAGCAGCCACACTCTAGCGGGAGAGGGAGAGACCCAGTACTTC; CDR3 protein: CASSHTLAGEGETQYF
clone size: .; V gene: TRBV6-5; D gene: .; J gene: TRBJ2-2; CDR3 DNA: TGTGCCAGCAGTTACAACCCGGAGTCCGGGGAGCTGTTTTTT; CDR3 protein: CASSYNPESGELFF
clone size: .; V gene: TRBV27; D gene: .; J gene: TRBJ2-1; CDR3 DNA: TGTGCCAGCAGTCTCCGGACAGCCATGAGCTCCTACAATGAGCAGTTCTTC; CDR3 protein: CASSLRTAMSSYNEQFF
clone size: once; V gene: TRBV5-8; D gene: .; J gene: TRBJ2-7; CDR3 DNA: TGTGCCAGCAGTCCTAGTTACGAGCAGTACTTC; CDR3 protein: CASSPSYEQYF
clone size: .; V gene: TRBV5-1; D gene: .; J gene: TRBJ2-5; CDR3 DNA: TGCGCCAGCAGCTTGGATGAACTCCAAGAGACCCAGTACTTC; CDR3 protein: CASSLDELQETQYF
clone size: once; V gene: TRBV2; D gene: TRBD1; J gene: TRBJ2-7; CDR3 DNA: TGTGCCAGCAGATCGACAGGGACCGGGTACGAGCAGTACTTC; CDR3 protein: CASRSTGTGYEQYF
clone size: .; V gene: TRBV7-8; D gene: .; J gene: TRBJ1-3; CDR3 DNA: TGTGCCAGCAGCTCCCCCCCTGGACAGCCCTACGGAAACACCATATATTTT; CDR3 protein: CASSSPPGQPYGNTIYF
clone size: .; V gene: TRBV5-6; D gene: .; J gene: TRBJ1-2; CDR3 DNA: TGTGCCAGCAGGCGGTCCGGGGGCTACACCTTC; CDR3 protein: CASRRSGGYTF
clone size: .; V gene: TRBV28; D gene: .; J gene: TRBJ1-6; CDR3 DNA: TGTGCCAGCAGCCTCCCAGGCAGATTACATAATTCACCCCTCCACTTT; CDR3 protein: CASSLPGRLHNSPLHF
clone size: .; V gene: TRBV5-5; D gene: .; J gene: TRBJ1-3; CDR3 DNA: TGTGCCAGCAGCTTGTTCTGGACACCTGGAAACACCATATATTTT; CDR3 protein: CASSLFWTPGNTIYF
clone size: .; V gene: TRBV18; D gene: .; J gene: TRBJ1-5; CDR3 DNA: TGTGCCAGCTCATCCAGGGGTGATAGCAATGGCAATCAGCCCCAGCATTTT; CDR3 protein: CASSSRGDSNGNQPQHF
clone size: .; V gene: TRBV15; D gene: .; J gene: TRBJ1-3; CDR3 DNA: TGTGCCACCACCGGACAGACATTCTCTGGAAACACCATATATTTT; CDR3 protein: CATTGQTFSGNTIYF
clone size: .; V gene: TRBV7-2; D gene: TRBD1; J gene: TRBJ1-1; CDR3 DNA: TGTGCCAGCAGCTTAGGGGGATGGACAGGAGATGAAGCTTTCTTT; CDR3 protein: CASSLGGWTGDEAFF
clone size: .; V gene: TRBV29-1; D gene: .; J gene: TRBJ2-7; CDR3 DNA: TGCAGTGCCCGGGCAGGGATAACCTACGAGCAGTACTTC; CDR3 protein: CSARAGITYEQYF
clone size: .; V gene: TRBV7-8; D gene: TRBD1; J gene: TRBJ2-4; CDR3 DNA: TGTGCCAGCAGTTACACAGGGGGAAGAGAAAGTCTAGCCAAAAACATTCAGTACTTC; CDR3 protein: CASSYTGGRESLAKNIQYF